This passage covers 5 T cell receptor beta chains from one sample sequenced in a study of cytomegalovirus exposure and HLA in healthy donors. Primers included in the PCR were 60 Vbeta and 13 Jbeta primers. TCRdb's table, derived via immunoSEQ multiplex PCR, lists solely in-frame clones and lacks some. This table holds under 200,000 clones, over 80% found once. What was sequenced was PBMCs. These receptors all come from a human donor in good health.

This clone occurred once. The chain joins TRBV19 to TRBJ1-5, with 8 bases fitting TRBD1. The germline V gene has CDR1 LNHDA and CDR2 SQIVND (reference sequence). This CDR3 has 17 residues. V was clipped by 6 bases and J by 0 bases; unmatched bases: 10. The CDR3 nucleotides are TGTGCCAGTAGCCCCGCAGGGGGCCAGAATAGCAATCAGCCCCAGCATTTT. Its protein is CASSPAGGQNSNQPQHF.

The V and J genes are TRBV4-1 and TRBJ2-1; D perhaps matches TRBD1 (5 bases). V lost 1 base and J 5 bases, leaving 9 bases between the germline ends. The CDR3 runs to 14 residues. Germline CDR1 is MGHRA and CDR2 is YSYEKL. CDR3 sequence reads: CASSQGGQNNEQFF. As DNA, the CDR3 is TGCGCCAGCAGCCAAGGGGGCCAGAACAATGAGCAGTTCTTC.

The chain couples TRBV7-9 to TRBJ1-5; D ambiguous. The CDR3 is made up of 18 amino acids. Trimming cost V 5 bases and J 4 bases, with 24 bases left between them. Germline CDR1 reads SEHNR; CDR2 reads FQNEAQ (reference sequence). The CDR3 protein is CASSHETTSGRLNQPQHF. In DNA form, the CDR3 reads TGTGCCAGCAGCCACGAAACAACCTCCGGCAGGCTTAATCAGCCCCAGCATTTT.

This sequence joins TRBV11-2 and TRBJ1-1; D is undetermined. The CDR3 extends over 11 amino acids. Deletions cut 3 bases from V and 7 bases from J, with 6 bases between. Germline CDR1 reads SGHAT; CDR2 reads FQNNGV. Here the CDR3 DNA reads TGTGCCAGCAGCTTGGGGAGTGAAGCTTTCTTT. Its protein is CASSLGSEAFF.

V is TRBV27 and J is TRBJ2-7; D is uncertain. The germline V gene has CDR1 MNHEY and CDR2 SMNVEV (reference sequence). V was cut by 2 bases and J by 7 bases, with 9 bases left in between. The CDR3 sequence is 12 residues long. The CDR3 is CASSLPGGEQYF. The DNA of the CDR3 is TGTGCCAGCAGTTTACCGGGTGGTGAGCAGTACTTC.